This TCR beta chain emerged from a study of control samples from healthy donors and cancer patients. Data came from immunoSEQ multiplex PCR; TCRdb stores just in-frame clones and leaves some out. The sample carries 130,000 or so clones, about 95% recorded once. Trimming left V 4 bases short and J 1 base short, with 4 bases between. The germline CDR1 and CDR2 sequences are LNHDA and SQIVND (reference sequence). The CDR3 is 12 residues long. This clone was picked up a small number of times. This chain links TRBV19 with TRBJ1-1, with D hard to call. The sample consisted of PBMCs. This TCR was recovered from a man in his fifties or sixties with colorectal cancer. CDR3 protein: CASSTGNTEAFF. CDR3 DNA: TGTGCCAGTAGTACGGGGAACACTGAAGCTTTCTTT.